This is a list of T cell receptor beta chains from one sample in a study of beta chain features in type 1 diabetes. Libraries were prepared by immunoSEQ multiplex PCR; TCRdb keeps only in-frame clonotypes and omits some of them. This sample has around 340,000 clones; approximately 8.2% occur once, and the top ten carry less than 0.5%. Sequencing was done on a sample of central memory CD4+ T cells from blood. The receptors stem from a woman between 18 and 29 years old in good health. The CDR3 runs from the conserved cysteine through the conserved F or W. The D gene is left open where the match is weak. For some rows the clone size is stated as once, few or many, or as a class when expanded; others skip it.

CDR3 DNA: TGTGCCAGCTCACCAGACGTCGAAGCTAACTATGGCTACACCTTC
CDR3 protein: CASSPDVEANYGYTF
V gene: TRBV18
J gene: TRBJ1-2
clone size: .
D gene: .

CDR3 DNA: TGTGCCAGCAACGGGCAAGGACGGATCAATGAGCAGTTCTTC
CDR3 protein: CASNGQGRINEQFF
V gene: TRBV5-6
J gene: TRBJ2-1
clone size: .
D gene: .

CDR3 DNA: TGTGCCACCAGCAGAGATTTCGGACGGACCTACGAGCAGTACTTC
CDR3 protein: CATSRDFGRTYEQYF
V gene: TRBV15
J gene: TRBJ2-7
clone size: .
D gene: .

CDR3 DNA: TGTGCCAGCAGCCGTACCAGGCGGCTAGACTATGGCTACACCTTC
CDR3 protein: CASSRTRRLDYGYTF
V gene: TRBV5-6
J gene: TRBJ1-2
clone size: .
D gene: .

CDR3 DNA: TGTGCCAGCAGCTCCACAGGACAGGAACCTGAAGCTTTCTTT
CDR3 protein: CASSSTGQEPEAFF
V gene: TRBV7-3
J gene: TRBJ1-1
clone size: .
D gene: TRBD1

CDR3 DNA: TGTGCCAGTAGTATAACCGGGGGCCAAGAGACCCAGTACTTC
CDR3 protein: CASSITGGQETQYF
V gene: TRBV19
J gene: TRBJ2-5
clone size: few
D gene: .

CDR3 DNA: TGTGCCAGCAGGCGGACAGGGGGGAACACCGGGGAGCTGTTTTTT
CDR3 protein: CASRRTGGNTGELFF
V gene: TRBV6-1
J gene: TRBJ2-2
clone size: few
D gene: TRBD1

CDR3 DNA: TGTGCCAGCAGCTTTCAGGGGATGAACACTGAAGCTTTCTTT
CDR3 protein: CASSFQGMNTEAFF
V gene: TRBV7-9
J gene: TRBJ1-1
clone size: .
D gene: .

CDR3 DNA: TGTGCCAGTAGTATTAGGGGGGGAGGAAGGAGAAACAATGAGCAGTTCTTC
CDR3 protein: CASSIRGGGRRNNEQFF
V gene: TRBV19
J gene: TRBJ2-1
clone size: .
D gene: .

CDR3 DNA: TGTGCCAGCAGGGTCCCCGACAGGGAGGATGGCTACACCTTC
CDR3 protein: CASRVPDREDGYTF
V gene: TRBV7-2
J gene: TRBJ1-2
clone size: .
D gene: TRBD1

CDR3 DNA: TGTGCCAGCAGCCCTATGGCTAGCGGGAGTGGCCGCACAGATACGCAGTATTTT
CDR3 protein: CASSPMASGSGRTDTQYF
V gene: TRBV4-2
J gene: TRBJ2-3
clone size: few
D gene: TRBD2

CDR3 DNA: TGTGCCAGCATCCGATCCGGCGGCTCCTACAATGAGCAGTTCTTC
CDR3 protein: CASIRSGGSYNEQFF
V gene: TRBV7-9
J gene: TRBJ2-1
clone size: many
D gene: .

CDR3 DNA: TGCGCCAGCAGCTTGATAGGGGAGAGCACCGGGGAGCTGTTTTTT
CDR3 protein: CASSLIGESTGELFF
V gene: TRBV5-1
J gene: TRBJ2-2
clone size: few
D gene: .

CDR3 DNA: TGTGCCATCAGTGCTGACAGGGACACTGAAGCTTTCTTT
CDR3 protein: CAISADRDTEAFF
V gene: TRBV10-3
J gene: TRBJ1-1
clone size: .
D gene: TRBD1

CDR3 DNA: TGTGCCAGCAGCCCTAGCGGGAGGGCCGGGCACTTC
CDR3 protein: CASSPSGRAGHF
V gene: TRBV7-2
J gene: TRBJ2-7
clone size: .
D gene: TRBD2

CDR3 DNA: TGTGCCAGCAGGGAAGGAGTCGAGCAGTACTTC
CDR3 protein: CASREGVEQYF
V gene: TRBV28
J gene: TRBJ2-7
clone size: .
D gene: .

CDR3 DNA: TGTGCCAGCAGGGATACTTCTTCAGGCACCGGGGAGCTGTTTTTT
CDR3 protein: CASRDTSSGTGELFF
V gene: TRBV28
J gene: TRBJ2-2
clone size: few
D gene: .

CDR3 DNA: TGTGCCAGCAGTGGCCGGACAGAGTCTAGCACAGATACGCAGTATTTT
CDR3 protein: CASSGRTESSTDTQYF
V gene: TRBV25-1
J gene: TRBJ2-3
clone size: .
D gene: .

CDR3 DNA: TGTGCCAGCAGCTACGCCCGACAGGGGGTAACTGAAGCTTTCTTT
CDR3 protein: CASSYARQGVTEAFF
V gene: TRBV13
J gene: TRBJ1-1
clone size: few
D gene: TRBD1

CDR3 DNA: TGTGCCAGCAGTTACAGGGGTAAACCATATGGCTACACCTTC
CDR3 protein: CASSYRGKPYGYTF
V gene: TRBV5-6
J gene: TRBJ1-2
clone size: .
D gene: TRBD1

CDR3 DNA: TGTGCCAGCAGCTTACGGAGCCAAGAGACCCAGTACTTC
CDR3 protein: CASSLRSQETQYF
V gene: TRBV7-3
J gene: TRBJ2-5
clone size: .
D gene: .

CDR3 DNA: TGTGCCAGCTCGGAGCGGGAGAGCACAGATACGCAGTATTTT
CDR3 protein: CASSERESTDTQYF
V gene: TRBV18
J gene: TRBJ2-3
clone size: few
D gene: TRBD2

CDR3 DNA: TGCGCCAGCAGCTTGGACGGACAGAGCTCCTACGAGCAGTACTTC
CDR3 protein: CASSLDGQSSYEQYF
V gene: TRBV5-1
J gene: TRBJ2-7
clone size: .
D gene: .

CDR3 DNA: TGCGCCAGCAGCTTAAATAGCAGGAACACCGGGGAGCTGTTTTTT
CDR3 protein: CASSLNSRNTGELFF
V gene: TRBV5-1
J gene: TRBJ2-2
clone size: .
D gene: .

CDR3 DNA: TGTGCCAGCAGTTTAAGCTCGTCTCGGCACGAGCAGTACTTC
CDR3 protein: CASSLSSSRHEQYF
V gene: TRBV27
J gene: TRBJ2-7
clone size: few
D gene: .

CDR3 DNA: TGTGCCAGCACCCCTGGTCCCCAGTTAGGGCAGTACTTC
CDR3 protein: CASTPGPQLGQYF
V gene: TRBV28
J gene: TRBJ2-7
clone size: .
D gene: .

CDR3 DNA: TGTGCCAGCTTATCGACAGCGAACACTGAAGCTTTCTTT
CDR3 protein: CASLSTANTEAFF
V gene: TRBV19
J gene: TRBJ1-1
clone size: .
D gene: .

CDR3 DNA: TGTGCCATCAGTGATCAAGGGGGACAGAACACTGAAGCTTTCTTT
CDR3 protein: CAISDQGGQNTEAFF
V gene: TRBV10-3
J gene: TRBJ1-1
clone size: many
D gene: .

CDR3 DNA: TGTGCCTGCGGAAAGTTCTACGAGCAGTACTTC
CDR3 protein: CACGKFYEQYF
V gene: TRBV28
J gene: TRBJ2-7
clone size: few
D gene: .

CDR3 DNA: TGTGCCAGCAGTGGTCAGAGCCAAGAGACCCAGTACTTC
CDR3 protein: CASSGQSQETQYF
V gene: TRBV2
J gene: TRBJ2-5
clone size: .
D gene: .

CDR3 DNA: TGTGCCAGCAGCTTAGGGTCCTCTGGAAACACCATATATTTT
CDR3 protein: CASSLGSSGNTIYF
V gene: TRBV7-2
J gene: TRBJ1-3
clone size: few
D gene: .

CDR3 DNA: TGCAGTGCTAGAGATCTCAGATTGGCTTTCTTT
CDR3 protein: CSARDLRLAFF
V gene: TRBV20-1
J gene: TRBJ1-1
clone size: few
D gene: .

CDR3 DNA: TGTGCCAGCAGTAACAGGGAGAATCAGCCCCAGCATTTT
CDR3 protein: CASSNRENQPQHF
V gene: TRBV2
J gene: TRBJ1-5
clone size: .
D gene: .

CDR3 DNA: TGTGCCTCCCGGACAGGGGGGGTAACTGAAGCTTTCTTT
CDR3 protein: CASRTGGVTEAFF
V gene: TRBV6-6
J gene: TRBJ1-1
clone size: .
D gene: TRBD1

CDR3 DNA: TGTGCCAGCTCTAGCACAGATACGCAGTATTTT
CDR3 protein: CASSSTDTQYF
V gene: TRBV25-1
J gene: TRBJ2-3
clone size: .
D gene: .

CDR3 DNA: TGTGCCAGCAGTTACTCGTCCTCACCCTACGAGCAGTACTTC
CDR3 protein: CASSYSSSPYEQYF
V gene: TRBV6-6
J gene: TRBJ2-7
clone size: few
D gene: .

CDR3 DNA: TGTGCCAGCAAGCTCTCCCCAGCGGGAGGGCAAGAGACCCAGTACTTC
CDR3 protein: CASKLSPAGGQETQYF
V gene: TRBV19
J gene: TRBJ2-5
clone size: .
D gene: TRBD2

CDR3 DNA: TGTGCCAGCAATAGCGGGACAGCGTACAATGAGCAGTTCTTC
CDR3 protein: CASNSGTAYNEQFF
V gene: TRBV28
J gene: TRBJ2-1
clone size: few
D gene: .

CDR3 DNA: TGTGCCAGCACCCGGACGGGAGGGCCCGGAGATACGCAGTATTTT
CDR3 protein: CASTRTGGPGDTQYF
V gene: TRBV7-2
J gene: TRBJ2-3
clone size: few
D gene: TRBD2

CDR3 DNA: TGTGCCAGCAGCTTAACTTACCTCGCTGAGCAGTTCTTC
CDR3 protein: CASSLTYLAEQFF
V gene: TRBV11-2
J gene: TRBJ2-1
clone size: .
D gene: .

CDR3 DNA: TGTGCCAGCAGCTTGTCAGGGCTAGCGGGAGTCAATGAGCAGTTCTTC
CDR3 protein: CASSLSGLAGVNEQFF
V gene: TRBV5-6
J gene: TRBJ2-1
clone size: few
D gene: TRBD2

CDR3 DNA: TGTGCCAGCAGCCTAGACCGGTCGGGGCTAAAGGTTGGTGAAGCTTTCTTT
CDR3 protein: CASSLDRSGLKVGEAFF
V gene: TRBV7-9
J gene: TRBJ1-1
clone size: .
D gene: .

CDR3 DNA: TGCGCCACCTTCCCCCCAATGTTGGAGCTGAACACTGAAGCTTTCTTT
CDR3 protein: CATFPPMLELNTEAFF
V gene: TRBV4-3
J gene: TRBJ1-1
clone size: few
D gene: .

CDR3 DNA: TGTGCCAGCAGTTACGGTCAGGGGGTCAAAGCTTTCTTT
CDR3 protein: CASSYGQGVKAFF
V gene: TRBV6-6
J gene: TRBJ1-1
clone size: .
D gene: TRBD1

CDR3 DNA: TGTGCCAGCTCACCACGGTACAGGGAGGGCAATGAGCAGTTCTTC
CDR3 protein: CASSPRYREGNEQFF
V gene: TRBV18
J gene: TRBJ2-1
clone size: few
D gene: .

CDR3 DNA: TGTGCCAGCAGTTTATCTACCGGGGCCTCGACTAACTATGGCTACACCTTC
CDR3 protein: CASSLSTGASTNYGYTF
V gene: TRBV28
J gene: TRBJ1-2
clone size: .
D gene: .

CDR3 DNA: TGCGCCAGCAGCGGACCGGGGAACAATGAGCAGTTCTTC
CDR3 protein: CASSGPGNNEQFF
V gene: TRBV5-1
J gene: TRBJ2-1
clone size: .
D gene: .

CDR3 DNA: TGCAGCGCGCAAGGGACACAGCGTGGTACGCAGTATTTT
CDR3 protein: CSAQGTQRGTQYF
V gene: TRBV29-1
J gene: TRBJ2-3
clone size: few
D gene: .

CDR3 DNA: TGTGCCAGCTCACCAGGAGCGGGACCGGCGTACAATGAGCAGTTCTTC
CDR3 protein: CASSPGAGPAYNEQFF
V gene: TRBV18
J gene: TRBJ2-1
clone size: few
D gene: TRBD2

CDR3 DNA: TGCGCCAGCAGCTTGGGGGGACAGCAAGAGACCCAGTACTTC
CDR3 protein: CASSLGGQQETQYF
V gene: TRBV5-1
J gene: TRBJ2-5
clone size: few
D gene: TRBD1

CDR3 DNA: TGCGCCAGCAGCTTGGTCGCAGGGGACGGTCAGCCCCAGCATTTT
CDR3 protein: CASSLVAGDGQPQHF
V gene: TRBV5-1
J gene: TRBJ1-5
clone size: .
D gene: .

CDR3 DNA: TGCAGCGTTGATTCCGGGAGAGGTACAGATACGCAGTATTTT
CDR3 protein: CSVDSGRGTDTQYF
V gene: TRBV29-1
J gene: TRBJ2-3
clone size: .
D gene: .

CDR3 DNA: TGTGCCAGCAGAACAGCGGGGCAAGAGACCCAGTACTTC
CDR3 protein: CASRTAGQETQYF
V gene: TRBV28
J gene: TRBJ2-5
clone size: .
D gene: TRBD2

CDR3 DNA: TGTGCCAGCATTTCCTCCGGGACAGGGGCAGGCGAGCAGTACTTC
CDR3 protein: CASISSGTGAGEQYF
V gene: TRBV28
J gene: TRBJ2-7
clone size: few
D gene: TRBD1

CDR3 DNA: TGTGCCAGCAGCCCGCGTGGGGGACAGGGGACGAACACCGGGGAGCTGTTTTTT
CDR3 protein: CASSPRGGQGTNTGELFF
V gene: TRBV7-6
J gene: TRBJ2-2
clone size: few
D gene: TRBD1

CDR3 DNA: TGTGCCAGCATTCCACCAGGGTCTGGTACGCAGTATTTT
CDR3 protein: CASIPPGSGTQYF
V gene: TRBV6-1
J gene: TRBJ2-3
clone size: .
D gene: .

CDR3 DNA: TGTGCCATCACAGACCCGACAGGGGCGAGCTACGAGCAGTACTTC
CDR3 protein: CAITDPTGASYEQYF
V gene: TRBV10-3
J gene: TRBJ2-7
clone size: many
D gene: TRBD1